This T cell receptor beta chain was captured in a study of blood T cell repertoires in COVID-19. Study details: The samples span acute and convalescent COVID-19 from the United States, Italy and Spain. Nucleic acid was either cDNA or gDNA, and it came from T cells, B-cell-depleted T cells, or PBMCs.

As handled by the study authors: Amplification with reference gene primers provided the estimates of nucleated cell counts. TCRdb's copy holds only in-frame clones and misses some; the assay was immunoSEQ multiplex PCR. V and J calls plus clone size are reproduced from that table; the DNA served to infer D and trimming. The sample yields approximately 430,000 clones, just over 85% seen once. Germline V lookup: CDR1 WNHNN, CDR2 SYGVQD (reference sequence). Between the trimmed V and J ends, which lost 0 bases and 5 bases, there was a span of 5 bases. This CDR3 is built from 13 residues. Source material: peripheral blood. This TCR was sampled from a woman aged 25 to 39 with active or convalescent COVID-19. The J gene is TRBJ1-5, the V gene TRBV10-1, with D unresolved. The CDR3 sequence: CASSESLYQPQHF. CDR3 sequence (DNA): TGCGCCAGCAGTGAGTCCTTATATCAGCCCCAGCATTTT.